The 3 T cell receptor beta chains reported below all come from one sample, sequenced in a study of siplizumab effects on memory and regulatory T cells. Sequencing used immunoSEQ multiplex PCR; TCRdb keeps in-frame clones, though not all of them. The sample lists around 110,000 clones; about 94% were seen once. Specimen: non-Treg CD4+ T cells sorted from blood. These receptor sequences come from a human donor in good health.

The V gene is TRBV6-1, the J gene TRBJ2-1; TRBD1 is a possible D gene (6 bases). CDR3 size: 16 residues. Germline V CDR1 and CDR2: MNHNS, SASEGT. V dropped 3 bases and J dropped 3 bases, with 15 bases sitting between them. CDR3 loop: CASSDQGQTLYNEQFF. In nucleotides, the CDR3 is TGTGCCAGCAGTGACCAAGGACAGACCCTCTACAATGAGCAGTTCTTC.

This chain joins TRBV15 and TRBJ2-7; 10 bases align to TRBD1. This CDR3 has 15 residues. Germline values: CDR1 LNHNV, CDR2 YYDKDF (reference sequence). V lost 1 base to trimming and J lost 4 bases; unmatched junction nucleotides: 4. Here the CDR3 DNA reads TGTGCCACCAGCAGAGCCGGGACAGGGGTGTACGAGCAGTACTTC. It codes for CATSRAGTGVYEQYF.

The gene calls are TRBV5-4 and TRBJ2-2, with D unclear. Trimming stripped 0 bases from V and 6 bases from J, with 9 bases between. The CDR3 has 14 residues. Germline V lookup: CDR1 SGHNT, CDR2 YYREEE (reference sequence). The CDR3 sequence is CASSLDSSPGELFF. CDR3 bases: TGTGCCAGCAGCTTGGATTCTAGTCCCGGGGAGCTGTTTTTT.